This TCR beta chain was recovered during a study of blood T cell repertoires in COVID-19. Germline V CDR1 and CDR2: SGHRS, YFSETQ. There are 14 residues in the CDR3. V trimming: 4 bases; J trimming: 9 bases; junction bases outside the gene matches: 8. Assay used: immunoSEQ multiplex PCR; TCRdb lists only in-frame clones, some missing. The table lists approximately 26,000 clones, about 76% of them singletons. The origin of this receptor is an elderly man with active or convalescent COVID-19. This rearrangement joins TRBV5-1 to TRBJ2-1; 9 nucleotides align to TRBD1. The sample was peripheral blood. CDR3 loop: CASSPDRGRGEQFF. For the CDR3, the DNA is TGCGCCAGCAGCCCGGACAGGGGAAGGGGTGAGCAGTTCTTC.